This T cell receptor beta chain was captured in a study of blood T cell repertoires in COVID-19. About the study: The United States, Italy and Spain provided the acute and convalescent COVID-19 samples.

Per the authors' pipeline: For nucleated cells, counts were estimated from reference gene primer amplification. Some clones are missing from TCRdb's copy, which holds only in-frame ones; the method was immunoSEQ multiplex PCR. From that table come the V and J calls and clone size; the DNA was used to work out D and trimming. The sample contains fewer than 250,000 clones, around 82% of which appear only once. The sequenced sample was peripheral blood. This sequence originates from a woman aged 40 to 55 with active or convalescent COVID-19.

CDR3: CASSSTGQGNSPLHF. The DNA of the CDR3 is TGTGCCAGCAGTTCCACGGGACAGGGGAATTCACCCCTCCACTTT. The chain uses TRBV6-6 and TRBJ1-6; 10 nucleotides match TRBD1. V dropped 4 bases and J dropped 7; count of bases not matched to a gene: 4. Looked up from germline, CDR1 is MNHNY and CDR2 is SVGAGI (reference sequence). The CDR3 runs to 15 residues.